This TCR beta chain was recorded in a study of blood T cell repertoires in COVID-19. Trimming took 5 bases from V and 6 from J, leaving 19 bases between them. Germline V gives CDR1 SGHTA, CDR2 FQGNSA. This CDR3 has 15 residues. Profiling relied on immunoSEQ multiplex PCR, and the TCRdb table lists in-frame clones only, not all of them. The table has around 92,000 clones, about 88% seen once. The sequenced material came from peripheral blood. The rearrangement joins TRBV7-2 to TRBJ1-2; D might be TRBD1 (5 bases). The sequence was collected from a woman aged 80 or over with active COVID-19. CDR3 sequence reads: CASSPRVGRVDGYTF. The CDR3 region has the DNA TGTGCCAGCAGCCCCCGGGTGGGGCGCGTTGATGGCTACACCTTC.